What follows are 2 T cell receptor beta chains derived from one specimen sequenced in a study of regulatory and conventional T cells in RAG deficiency. This table comes from immunoSEQ multiplex PCR, and its TCRdb copy is limited to in-frame clones, with some not included. The sample holds 20,000 or so clones, 90% to 95% seen once. Blood CD4+ CD25-low CD127-high conventional T cells supplied the genomic DNA template. These same data were also listed under a study on regulatory T cells. That work adds: Amplification used 52 TRBV primers and 13 TRBJ primers.

The material sequenced was CD4+ T cells sorted from blood. These receptors all come from a human donor in good health.

The chain employs TRBV6-6 and TRBJ1-1; tentative D call: TRBD1 (6 bases). CDR3 length: 14 amino acids. With 6 bases removed from V and 8 bases from J, the gap between germline ends came to 19 bases. CDR1 MNHNY and CDR2 SVGAGI come from the germline V gene (reference sequence). The CDR3 sequence: CASSHNTGKVEAFF. CDR3 coding DNA: TGTGCCAGCAGCCACAATACAGGGAAGGTAGAAGCTTTCTTT.

This clone appeared a single time. V is TRBV30 and J is TRBJ2-5; D is unclear. In germline, CDR1 is GTSNPN, CDR2 SVGIG (reference sequence). V was pared by 0 bases and J by 5 bases, with 10 bases between. The CDR3 totals 13 residues. CDR3 bases: TGTGCCTGGAGTGTACGGATGGGGGAGACCCAGTACTTC. Protein sequence: CAWSVRMGETQYF.